These 24 T cell receptor beta chains came from one sample sequenced in a study of regulatory T cells in long-lasting Graves disease. Sample time point: newly diagnosed GD, antithyroid drugs for less than 3 months. The TCR library used RNA extracted from PBMCs. Through Arm-PCR of CDR3 regions and iRepertoire HTBI primers, TCR beta libraries were built. TCRdb used MiXCR to reprocess the multiplex PCR reads, holding one entry per CDR3 protein. The table shows about 460,000 distinct CDR3 sequences, with around 15% occurring only once. This sample also appeared in a second study, on T cells in Graves' hyperthyroidism and ophthalmopathy.

The sequences come from peripheral blood mononuclear cells (PBMCs), collected at new diagnosis, from a patient treated with antithyroid drugs. The source of these receptors is a woman between 45 and 65 years old with Graves disease.

This clonotype was detected many times. The genes are TRBV28 and TRBJ1-2; D is perhaps TRBD1 (6 bases). This CDR3 comprises 15 residues. Germline loops: CDR1 MDHEN, CDR2 SYDVKM. Trimming took 6 bases from V and 4 from J, leaving 18 bases between them. This CDR3 is CASSPGPRGTYGYTF. The CDR3 nucleotides are TGTGCCAGCAGCCCTGGGCCGAGGGGGACCTATGGCTACACCTTC.

This clonotype has ten or more counts. In DNA form, the CDR3 reads TGTGCCAGCAGCTCCCCGGGAGGCCAGGTAAACTACGAGCAGTACTTC. Translated, it gives CASSSPGGQVNYEQYF. V and J are TRBV11-2 and TRBJ2-7; 7 positions match TRBD2. V dropped 4 bases and J dropped 3; count of bases not matched to a gene: 12. CDR1 and CDR2 (germline): SGHAT, FQNNGV. The CDR3 has 16 amino acids.

The J gene is TRBJ2-5, the V gene TRBV5-1; unclear D gene. CDR1 SGHRS and CDR2 YFSETQ come from the germline V gene. The length of the CDR3 is 17 residues. Trimming took 0 bases from V and 2 from J, leaving 17 bases between them. This chain's CDR3 is CASSLEVGPSVQETQYF. The CDR3 coding sequence is TGCGCCAGCAGCTTGGAAGTTGGGCCGTCTGTTCAAGAGACCCAGTACTTC.

This clonotype was observed many times. The gene calls are TRBV30 and TRBJ2-3, with a possible D match to TRBD2 (7 bases). The CDR3 spans 16 residues. Trimming removed 0 bases from V and 5 bases from J, with 18 bases in between. Looked up from germline, CDR1 is GTSNPN and CDR2 is SVGIG (reference sequence). The CDR3 DNA sequence: TGTGCCTGGAGTGTCATGGGGGGGGCCGGGAGAGATACGCAGTATTTT. Translation: CAWSVMGGAGRDTQYF.

Ten or more counts support this clonotype. The chain carries TRBV5-1 and TRBJ1-2, with D perhaps TRBD1 (5 bases). Germline CDR1 and CDR2: SGHRS and YFSETQ. CDR3 length equals 17 residues. Trimming removed 0 bases at V and 4 bases at J, with 19 bases between. This chain's CDR3 is CASSLEGVGAFGYGYTF. The DNA for the CDR3 is TGCGCCAGCAGCTTGGAAGGAGTAGGGGCCTTCGGCTATGGCTACACCTTC.

This clonotype was seen a handful of times. The V call is TRBV20-1, the J call TRBJ2-7; D remains ambiguous. Germline CDR1 and CDR2: DFQATT and SNEGSKA (reference sequence). Between the trimmed V and J ends, which lost 5 bases and 4 bases, there was a span of 21 bases. The CDR3 length is 15 residues. The CDR3 DNA is TGCAGTGCTCCCCAGGATCCTGAGGATCCTTACGAGCAGTACTTC. Amino acid sequence: CSAPQDPEDPYEQYF.

Many counts were recorded for this clonotype. V usage is TRBV12-3 or TRBV12-4 and J usage is TRBJ2-1; 7 nucleotides line up with TRBD2. J was trimmed by 10 bases and V by 5 bases; bases with no gene match: 2. The CDR3 is 11 residues long. The CDR3 region has the DNA TGTGCCAGCAGTAGCGGGGAGGAGCAGTTCTTC. Its translation: CASSSGEEQFF.

There are a few counts of this clonotype. V and J are TRBV12-3 or TRBV12-4 and TRBJ2-2; TRBD1 matches at 11 bases. This CDR3 contains 15 residues. V lost 4 bases, J lost 6 bases, and 4 bases stayed unmatched. DNA for the CDR3: TGTGCCAGCAGTTCCGGACAGGGGGCGTCCGGGGAGCTGTTTTTT. Translation: CASSSGQGASGELFF.

This clonotype was found many times. The chain links TRBV6-1 to TRBJ2-2, with unresolved D. Germline values: CDR1 MNHNS, CDR2 SASEGT. V dropped 4 bases and J dropped 9 bases, with 9 bases sitting between them. This CDR3 has 12 amino acids. The CDR3 DNA reads TGTGCCAGCAGTGTAGTATCACGGGAGCTGTTTTTT. It translates to CASSVVSRELFF.

This chain uses TRBV19 with TRBJ2-1; 7 bases line up with TRBD2. In germline, CDR1 is LNHDA, CDR2 SQIVND (reference sequence). This CDR3 comprises 14 residues. V shed 3 bases and J 8 bases; nucleotides not matched to a gene: 7. As DNA, the CDR3 is TGTGCCAGTAGTATGGGCGGGGGTGAGCATGAGCAGTTCTTC. Translated: CASSMGGGEHEQFF.

This clonotype has a handful of counts. This sequence joins TRBV27 and TRBJ2-3; TRBD2 matches 9 bases. This CDR3 has 18 amino acids. V gave up 1 base and J gave up 1 base; unmatched junction bases: 9. Germline CDR1 MNHEY, CDR2 SMNVEV (reference sequence). Here the CDR3 reads CASSLWAGGHLGTDTQYF. The CDR3 DNA follows: TGTGCCAGCAGTTTATGGGCGGGAGGGCACCTTGGCACAGATACGCAGTATTTT.

The rearrangement links TRBV30 to TRBJ1-3; D is perhaps TRBD1 (5 bases). V was shortened by 3 bases and J by 0 bases, with 12 bases between the two germline ends. There are 15 residues in the CDR3. CDR1 GTSNPN and CDR2 SVGIG come from the germline V gene (reference sequence). CDR3 bases: TGTGCCTGGAGGTTGGGGGTGAGCTCTGGAAACACCATATATTTT. Translated, it gives CAWRLGVSSGNTIYF.

This clonotype came up many times. The chain is built from TRBV2 and TRBJ2-1; 8 bases are a match to TRBD2. From germline, CDR1 is SNHLY and CDR2 FYNNEI. The CDR3 spans 14 residues. J was trimmed by 4 bases and V by 10 bases; bases with no gene match: 9. The DNA of the CDR3 is TGTGCCACCCATAGACTAGCGCGATACAATGAGCAGTTCTTC. Translated: CATHRLARYNEQFF.

This clonotype was picked up a small number of times. This sequence joins TRBV3-1 and TRBJ1-2; 9 bases align to TRBD1. This CDR3 has 16 residues. V lost 4 bases, J lost 4 bases, and 10 bases stayed unmatched. CDR1 is LGHDT, CDR2 YNNKEL, per germline (reference sequence). The CDR3 reads CASSPGYPGQGYGYTF. The CDR3 DNA follows: TGTGCCAGCAGCCCCGGCTACCCGGGACAGGGCTATGGCTACACCTTC. Combining the CDR3 with reference TRBV3-1 and TRBJ1-2 gives the whole variable domain DTAVSQTPKYLVTQMGNDKSIKCEQNLGHDTMYWYKQDSKKFLKIMFSYNNKELIINETVPNRFSPKSPDKAHLNLHINSLELGDSAVYFCASSPGYPGQGYGYTFGSGTRLTVV.

At least ten counts were recorded for this clonotype. The V gene is TRBV19, the J gene TRBJ2-5; tentative D call: TRBD2 (5 bases). Trimming removed 3 bases from V and 4 bases from J, with 15 bases in between. The CDR3 is made up of 15 amino acids. CDR1 is LNHDA and CDR2 is SQIVND in the germline V gene (reference sequence). CDR3 DNA sequence: TGTGCCAGTAGTATTAGGCGGGCAGTTTCAGAGACCCAGTACTTC. This translates into CASSIRRAVSETQYF.

With regard to this clonotype: Just one base apart from a much larger clone, this may be a read error. V is TRBV11-2 and J is TRBJ2-3; a weak D match, TRBD1 (5 bases). CDR1 is SGHAT, CDR2 FQNNGV, per germline. The length of the CDR3 is 15 residues. CDR3 loop: CTSSTPRESTDTQYF. The CDR3 DNA is TGTACCAGCAGCACCCCCAGGGAAAGCACAGATACGCAGTATTTT.

This clonotype came up many times. The chain recombines TRBV28 with TRBJ1-3; no reliable D call. The CDR3 length is 14 residues. Per the germline V gene, CDR1 is MDHEN and CDR2 is SYDVKM. Trimming cost V 2 bases and J 2 bases, with 7 bases left between them. This CDR3 reads CASSLPWPGNTIYF. DNA of the CDR3: TGTGCCAGCAGTTTACCGTGGCCTGGAAACACCATATATTTT.

About this clonotype itself: At one of its ends the junction is not consistent with the germline gene, which may arise from a read error. The chain employs TRBV7-8 and TRBJ2-1; D gene uncertain. The CDR3 spans 18 residues. Germline V CDR1 and CDR2: SGHVS, FQNEAQ. The CDR3 sequence is CAGSPTVLSRGSYNEQFF. The CDR3 DNA follows: TGTGCCGGCAGCCCTACTGTGCTGTCGAGAGGCTCCTACAATGAGCAGTTCTTC.

V and J are TRBV29-1 and TRBJ2-1; TRBD2 agrees at 15 bases. This CDR3 has 17 residues. In germline, CDR1 is SQVTM, CDR2 ANQGSEA. V shed 4 bases, J shed 0 bases, and the junction held 4 bases outside the gene matches. CDR3 in DNA: TGCAGCGTTGCGGGGACTAGCGGGGGGAGCTCCTACAATGAGCAGTTCTTC. This codes for CSVAGTSGGSSYNEQFF.

This clonotype occurred many times. The gene calls are TRBV18 and TRBJ1-4; unclear D gene. Germline values: CDR1 KGHSH, CDR2 LQKENI. CDR3 length equals 14 residues. V shed 6 bases and J shed 5 bases, with 13 bases lying between them. This chain's CDR3 is CASSGRSENEKLFF. The CDR3 nucleotides read TGTGCCAGCTCTGGCAGGAGCGAGAATGAAAAACTGTTTTTT.

This clonotype was detected many times. This chain uses TRBV3-1 with TRBJ2-3; D is ambiguous. This CDR3 spans 12 amino acids. The V end was cut by 5 bases, the J end by 6 bases, with 9 bases between. Germline V CDR1 and CDR2: LGHDT, YNNKEL (reference sequence). The CDR3 coding sequence is TGTGCCAGCAGCGATCGACTCGATACGCAGTATTTT. As protein: CASSDRLDTQYF.

V usage is TRBV12-3 or TRBV12-4 and J usage is TRBJ1-5; tentatively, D is TRBD1 (6 bases). There are 17 residues in the CDR3. V was pared by 5 bases and J by 0 bases, with 17 bases between. CDR3 loop: CASSDHPGQYSNQPQHF. The CDR3 coding sequence is TGTGCCAGCAGTGATCATCCGGGACAATATAGCAATCAGCCCCAGCATTTT.

The J gene is TRBJ2-1, the V gene TRBV20-1; TRBD2 agrees at 7 bases. The V gene's germline CDR1 is DFQATT and CDR2 SNEGSKA (reference sequence). The CDR3 covers 13 residues. After removal of 3 bases from V and 7 bases from J, the junction contained 6 bases not matched to a gene. CDR3 DNA sequence: TGCAGTGCTAGCTTAGGGCGGGGGAATGAGCAGTTCTTC. Its translation is CSASLGRGNEQFF.

The chain has TRBV19 and TRBJ2-2; D is perhaps TRBD2 (6 bases). Germline CDR1 is LNHDA and CDR2 is SQIVND (reference sequence). Trimming removed 3 bases from V and 11 bases from J, with 13 bases in between. The CDR3 is made up of 13 amino acids. CDR3 loop: CASSMQEGNELFF. The CDR3, as DNA: TGTGCCAGTAGTATGCAGGAGGGAAATGAGCTGTTTTTT.